These T cell receptor beta chains were read from a single sample in a study of beta chain features in type 1 diabetes. Sequencing used immunoSEQ multiplex PCR; TCRdb keeps in-frame clones, though not all of them. Among around 600,000 clones listed, 9.5% to 15% were seen once. Sequencing was performed on naive CD4+ T cells from blood. All receptors come from a man aged 25 to 40 with type 1 diabetes. Each CDR3 is given with its conserved first and last residue. A D gene is named only where the DNA matches it firmly. Clone size is shown for a subset of rows, as once, few, many or a class of expanded clone.

clone_size d_call j_call v_call cdr3_nt cdr3_aa
- - TRBJ2-5 TRBV10-3 TGTGCCATCGCCCTACGCCCGGGAGAGACCCAGTACTTC CAIALRPGETQYF
- TRBD1 TRBJ1-2 TRBV5-4 TGTGCCAGCAGCGCGGACAGGGGCGCTCTAGGCTATGGCTACACCTTC CASSADRGALGYGYTF
- - TRBJ2-5 TRBV5-1 TGCGCCAGCAGCCGCACCGGTGGGACACCCAAAGAGACCCAGTACTTC CASSRTGGTPKETQYF
- - TRBJ1-2 TRBV5-4 TGTGCCAGCACCGTACACGGGACAATAAGCTACACCTTC CASTVHGTISYTF
- TRBD2 TRBJ2-7 TRBV5-1 TGCGCCAGCAGCTGGGGAGTAGCGGGTCAATACGAGCAGTACTTC CASSWGVAGQYEQYF
- TRBD1 TRBJ2-2 TRBV29-1 TGCAGCGTTATGGCAGGGGGCGCGGCCGGGGAGCTGTTTTTT CSVMAGGAAGELFF
few TRBD1 TRBJ1-2 TRBV10-3 TGTGCCATCAGTGAGAGTCTGGGACAGGGACCGTATCCGACCTTC CAISESLGQGPYPTF
- - TRBJ1-2 TRBV30 TGTGCCGGGGAGGGAGGCCGGTTCGCTAACTATGGCTACACCTTC CAGEGGRFANYGYTF
few - TRBJ1-5 TRBV30 TGTGCCTGGAGTGAAGGGGCTAGGGATCAGCCCCAGCATTTT CAWSEGARDQPQHF
- TRBD2 TRBJ2-5 TRBV11-1 TGTGCCAGCAGCTTGGACTTCGGGAGGGAGACCCAGTACTTC CASSLDFGRETQYF
few - TRBJ2-7 TRBV2 TGTGCCAGTGGTTACTCCTACGAGCAGTACTTC CASGYSYEQYF
few - TRBJ1-5 TRBV2 TGTGCCAGCAACGGGTTAGGGGATCAGCCCCAGCATTTT CASNGLGDQPQHF
- - TRBJ2-5 TRBV5-6 TGTGCCAGCAGCTTGGCCGAGACCCAGTACTTC CASSLAETQYF
few - TRBJ1-5 TRBV9 TGTGCCAGCAGCACGGGGGGGTCGCAGCCCCAGCATTTT CASSTGGSQPQHF
few - TRBJ2-3 TRBV27 TGTGCCAGCAGTTTATGGGGGACAGATACGCAGTATTTT CASSLWGTDTQYF
few TRBD1 TRBJ2-4 TRBV6-1 TGTGCCAGTAAGTCCGGGACAGAGTCAAACATTCAGTACTTC CASKSGTESNIQYF
- - TRBJ2-1 TRBV30 TGTGCCTGGGGGCTAAGCTCCTACAATGAGCAGTTCTTC CAWGLSSYNEQFF
- TRBD2 TRBJ2-3 TRBV6-5 TGTGCCAGCAGAGGGACTAGCCCAGATACGCAGTATTTT CASRGTSPDTQYF
few - TRBJ2-3 TRBV7-3 TGTGCCAGCAGCCCCCGGGATTGGACAGATACGCAGTATTTT CASSPRDWTDTQYF
- - TRBJ2-7 TRBV5-4 TGTGCCAGCAGCTTGGAAAGGTACGCCGCCTCGATCGGATCATTC CASSLERYAASIGSF
- TRBD1 TRBJ2-7 TRBV5-6 TGTGCCAGCAGCTTGCCCCTACAGGGGGCAAACGAGCAGTACTTC CASSLPLQGANEQYF
few - TRBJ2-3 TRBV6-6 TGTGCCAGCAGTTTAAGGACGGCTTTCACAGATACGCAGTATTTT CASSLRTAFTDTQYF
few - TRBJ2-7 TRBV11-2 TGTGCCAGCAGCTTAGACAGGCAGTCCTACGAGCAGTACTTC CASSLDRQSYEQYF
- - TRBJ2-7 TRBV25-1 TGTGCCAGCAGTTCGGGGGCCCTTAGCTCCTACGAGCAGTACTTC CASSSGALSSYEQYF
few TRBD2 TRBJ2-1 TRBV9 TGTGCCAGCACCCCCGGTGGGACTAGGACAGACAATGAGCAGTTCTTC CASTPGGTRTDNEQFF
- TRBD1 TRBJ2-7 TRBV7-9 TGTGCCAGCAACCGACAGGGGTCTAACGAGCAGTACTTC CASNRQGSNEQYF